The clone carrying this T cell receptor beta chain was seen repeatedly, ten times or more. Time point of the sample: patch test 3, about 24 weeks after DPC sensitization. Treatment meaning: therapeutic diphenylcyclopropenone sensitization with weekly scalp DPC. Germline CDR1 and CDR2: SGHVS and FNYEAQ. The junction had 2 bases not matched to a gene; V was cut back by 2 bases and J by 7 bases. The CDR3 is 15 residues long. The entry originates in a study of human T cells and chemical hapten exposure. TCRdb reprocessed the RACE reads with MiXCR, giving one entry per CDR3 protein. The sample contains some 71,000 distinct CDR3 sequences, over 8.5% of which appear only once.

The sequencing used whole blood, collected in connection with sensitization to the hapten diphenylcyclopropenone (DPC). The TCR sequence derives from a woman between 45 and 65 years old with alopecia areata. Some clones in this sample may be carry-over from other donors' samples. The gene calls are TRBV7-6 and TRBJ2-1, with 13 positions matching TRBD2. CDR3 DNA: TGTGCCAGCAGCTTAAGACTAGCGGGGGGAAATGAGCAGTTCTTC. Translated: CASSLRLAGGNEQFF.